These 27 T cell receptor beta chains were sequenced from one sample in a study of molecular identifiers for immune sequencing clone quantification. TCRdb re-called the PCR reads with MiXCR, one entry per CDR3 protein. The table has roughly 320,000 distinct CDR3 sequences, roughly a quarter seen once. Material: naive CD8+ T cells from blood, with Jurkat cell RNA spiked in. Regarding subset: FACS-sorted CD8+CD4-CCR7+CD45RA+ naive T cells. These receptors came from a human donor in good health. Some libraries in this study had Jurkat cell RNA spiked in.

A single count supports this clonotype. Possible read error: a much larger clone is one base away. The CDR3 loop reads CASSLNLNPPQHF. In nucleotides, the CDR3 is TGTGCCAGCAGCTTGAACCTCAATCCGCCCCAGCATTTT. The chain combines TRBV13 with TRBJ1-5; D is undetermined. The length of the CDR3 is 13 residues. Germline V CDR1 and CDR2: PRHDT, FYEKMQ (reference sequence).

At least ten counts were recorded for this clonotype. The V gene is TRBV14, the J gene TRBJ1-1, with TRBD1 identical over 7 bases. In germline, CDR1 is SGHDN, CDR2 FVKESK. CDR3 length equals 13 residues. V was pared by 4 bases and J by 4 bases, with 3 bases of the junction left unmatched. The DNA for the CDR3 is TGTGCCAGCAGCCGGAGGGACAGCACTGAAGCTTTCTTT. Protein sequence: CASSRRDSTEAFF.

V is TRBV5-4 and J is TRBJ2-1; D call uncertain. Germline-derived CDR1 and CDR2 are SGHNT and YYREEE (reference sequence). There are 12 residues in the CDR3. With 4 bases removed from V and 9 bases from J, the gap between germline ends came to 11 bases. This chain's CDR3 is CASSQVPGEQFF. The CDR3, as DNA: TGTGCCAGCAGCCAAGTCCCAGGTGAGCAGTTCTTC.

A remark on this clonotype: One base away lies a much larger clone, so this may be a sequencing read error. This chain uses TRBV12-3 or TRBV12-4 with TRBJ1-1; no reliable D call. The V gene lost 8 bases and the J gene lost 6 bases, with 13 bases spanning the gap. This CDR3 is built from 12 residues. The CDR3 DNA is TGTGCCAGCGATTTGGGGAATGCTGAAGCTTTCTTT. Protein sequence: CASDLGNAEAFF.

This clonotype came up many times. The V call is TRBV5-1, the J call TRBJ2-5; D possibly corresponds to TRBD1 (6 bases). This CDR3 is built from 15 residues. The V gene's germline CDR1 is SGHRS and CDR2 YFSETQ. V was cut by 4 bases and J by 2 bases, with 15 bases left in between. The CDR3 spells CASSRYRDIQETQYF. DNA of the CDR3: TGCGCCAGCAGCCGTTACCGGGACATACAAGAGACCCAGTACTTC. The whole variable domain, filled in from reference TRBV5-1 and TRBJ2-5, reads KAGVTQTPRYLIKTRGQQVTLSCSPISGHRSVSWYQQTPGQGLQFLFEYFSETQRNKGNFPGRFSGRQFSNSRSEMNVSTLELGDSALYLCASSRYRDIQETQYFGPGTRLLVL.

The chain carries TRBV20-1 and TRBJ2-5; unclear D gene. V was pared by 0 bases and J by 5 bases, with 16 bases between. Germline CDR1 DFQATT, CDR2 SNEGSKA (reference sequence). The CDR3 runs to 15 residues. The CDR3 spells CSARDRRYTGETQYF. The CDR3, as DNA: TGCAGTGCTAGAGATCGGAGATACACCGGGGAGACCCAGTACTTC.

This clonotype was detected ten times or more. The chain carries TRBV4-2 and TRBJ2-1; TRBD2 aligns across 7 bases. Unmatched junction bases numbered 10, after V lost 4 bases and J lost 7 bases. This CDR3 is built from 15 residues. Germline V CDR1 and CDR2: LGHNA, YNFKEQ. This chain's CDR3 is CASSPARGGGNEQFF. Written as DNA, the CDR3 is TGTGCCAGCAGCCCCGCTCGGGGCGGGGGTAATGAGCAGTTCTTC.

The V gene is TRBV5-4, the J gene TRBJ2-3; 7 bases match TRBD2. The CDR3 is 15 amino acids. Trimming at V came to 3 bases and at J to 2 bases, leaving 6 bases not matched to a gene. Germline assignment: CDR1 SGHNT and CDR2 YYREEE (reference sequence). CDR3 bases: TGTGCCAGCAGCTCCCCTAGCGGACACACAGATACGCAGTATTTT. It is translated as CASSSPSGHTDTQYF.

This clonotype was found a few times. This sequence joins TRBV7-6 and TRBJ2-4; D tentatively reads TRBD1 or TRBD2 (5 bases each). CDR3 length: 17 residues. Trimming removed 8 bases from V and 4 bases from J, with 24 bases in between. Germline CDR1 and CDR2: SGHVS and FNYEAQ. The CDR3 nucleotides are TGTGCCAGCGGCTCAACCCCCATCCCGGGGCCAAAAAACATTCAGTACTTC. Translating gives CASGSTPIPGPKNIQYF. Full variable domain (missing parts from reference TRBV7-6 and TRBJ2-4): GAGVSQSPRYKVTKRGQDVALRCDPISGHVSLYWYRQALGQGPEFLTYFNYEAQQDKSGLPNDRFSAERPEGSISTLTIQRTEQRDSAMYRCASGSTPIPGPKNIQYFGAGTRLSVL.

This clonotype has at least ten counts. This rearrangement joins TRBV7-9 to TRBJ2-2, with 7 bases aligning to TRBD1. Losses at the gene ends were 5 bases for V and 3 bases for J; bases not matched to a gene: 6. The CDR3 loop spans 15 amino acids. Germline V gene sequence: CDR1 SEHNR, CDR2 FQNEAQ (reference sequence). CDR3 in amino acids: CASSPGTVHTGELFF. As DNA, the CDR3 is TGTGCCAGCAGCCCCGGGACAGTACACACCGGGGAGCTGTTTTTT.

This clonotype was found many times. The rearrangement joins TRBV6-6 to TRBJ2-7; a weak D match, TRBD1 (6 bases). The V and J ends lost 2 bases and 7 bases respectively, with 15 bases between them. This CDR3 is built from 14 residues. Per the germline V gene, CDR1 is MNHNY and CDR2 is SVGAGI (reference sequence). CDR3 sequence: CASSYTDYGTEQYF. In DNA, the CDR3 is TGTGCCAGCAGTTACACAGATTACGGGACAGAGCAGTACTTC.

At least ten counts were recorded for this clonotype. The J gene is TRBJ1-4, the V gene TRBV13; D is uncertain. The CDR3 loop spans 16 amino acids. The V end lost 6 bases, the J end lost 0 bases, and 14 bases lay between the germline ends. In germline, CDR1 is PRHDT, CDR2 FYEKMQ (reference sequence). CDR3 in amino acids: CASSWALGPTNEKLFF. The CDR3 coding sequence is TGTGCCAGCAGTTGGGCCCTAGGGCCAACTAATGAAAAACTGTTTTTT.

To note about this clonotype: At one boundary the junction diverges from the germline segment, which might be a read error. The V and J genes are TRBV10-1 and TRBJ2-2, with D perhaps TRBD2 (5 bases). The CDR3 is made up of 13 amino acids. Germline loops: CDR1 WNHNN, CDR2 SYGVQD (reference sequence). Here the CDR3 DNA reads TGCGCCAGCAGTGGTGGAGTACACCGGGGAGCTGTTTTT. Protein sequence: CASSGGVHRGAVF.

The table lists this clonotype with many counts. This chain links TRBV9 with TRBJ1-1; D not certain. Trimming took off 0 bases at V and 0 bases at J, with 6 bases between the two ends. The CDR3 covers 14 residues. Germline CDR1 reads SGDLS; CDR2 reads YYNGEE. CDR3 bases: TGTGCCAGCAGCGTAGGGGTGATGAACACTGAAGCTTTCTTT. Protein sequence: CASSVGVMNTEAFF.

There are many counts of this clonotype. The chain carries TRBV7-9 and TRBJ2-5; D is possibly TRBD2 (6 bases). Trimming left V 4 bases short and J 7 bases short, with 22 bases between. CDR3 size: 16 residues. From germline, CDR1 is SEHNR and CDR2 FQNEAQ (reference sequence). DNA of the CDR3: TGTGCCAGCAGCTCTAGCGACACAAGATATTTCTGGACCCAGTACTTC. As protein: CASSSSDTRYFWTQYF.

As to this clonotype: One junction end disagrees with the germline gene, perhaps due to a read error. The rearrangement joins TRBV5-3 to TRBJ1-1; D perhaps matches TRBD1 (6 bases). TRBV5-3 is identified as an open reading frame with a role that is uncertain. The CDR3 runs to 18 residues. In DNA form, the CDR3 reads TGTGCCAGCAGCTGGTCCCCATATACCGGGACACCGAACACTGAAGCTTTCTTT. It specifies CASSWSPYTGTPNTEAFF.

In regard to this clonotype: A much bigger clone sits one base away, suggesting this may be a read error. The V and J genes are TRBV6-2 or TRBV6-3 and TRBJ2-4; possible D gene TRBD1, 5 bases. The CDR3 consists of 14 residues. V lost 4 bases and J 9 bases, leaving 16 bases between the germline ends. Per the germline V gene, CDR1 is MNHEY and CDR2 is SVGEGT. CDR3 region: CASSLSNRMIIQYF. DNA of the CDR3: TGTGCCAGCAGTTTGTCTAACAGGATGATCATTCAGTACTTC.

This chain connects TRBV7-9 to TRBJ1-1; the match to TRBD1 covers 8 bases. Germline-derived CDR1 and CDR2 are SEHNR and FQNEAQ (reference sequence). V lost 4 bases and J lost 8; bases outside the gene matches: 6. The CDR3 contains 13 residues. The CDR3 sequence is CASSYAGGYEAFF. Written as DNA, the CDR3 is TGTGCCAGCAGCTACGCAGGGGGCTACGAAGCTTTCTTT.

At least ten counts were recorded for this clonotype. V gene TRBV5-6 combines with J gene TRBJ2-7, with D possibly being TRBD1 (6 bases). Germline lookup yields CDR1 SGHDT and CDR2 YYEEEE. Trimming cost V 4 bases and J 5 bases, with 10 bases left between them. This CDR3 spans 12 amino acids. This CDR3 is CASSKTGDEQYF. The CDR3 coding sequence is TGTGCCAGCAGCAAGACAGGAGACGAGCAGTACTTC.

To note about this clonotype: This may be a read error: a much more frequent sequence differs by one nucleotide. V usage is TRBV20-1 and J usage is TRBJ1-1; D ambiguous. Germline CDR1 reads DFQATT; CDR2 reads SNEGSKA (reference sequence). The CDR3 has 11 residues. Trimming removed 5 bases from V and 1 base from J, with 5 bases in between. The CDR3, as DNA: TGCAGTGCTCAAAAGAACACTGAAGCTTTCTTT. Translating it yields CSAQKNTEAFF.

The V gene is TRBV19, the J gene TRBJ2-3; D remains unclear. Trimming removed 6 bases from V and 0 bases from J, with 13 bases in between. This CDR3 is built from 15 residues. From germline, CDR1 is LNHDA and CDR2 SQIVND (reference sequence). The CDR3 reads CASRKTEYSTDTQYF. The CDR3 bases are TGTGCCAGTAGGAAAACGGAATACAGCACAGATACGCAGTATTTT.

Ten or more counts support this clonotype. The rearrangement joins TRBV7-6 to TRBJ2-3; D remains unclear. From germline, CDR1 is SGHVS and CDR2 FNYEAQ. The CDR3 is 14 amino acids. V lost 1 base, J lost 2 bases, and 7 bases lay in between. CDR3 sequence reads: CASSLGGITDTQYF. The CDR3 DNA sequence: TGTGCCAGCAGCTTAGGTGGAATCACAGATACGCAGTATTTT.

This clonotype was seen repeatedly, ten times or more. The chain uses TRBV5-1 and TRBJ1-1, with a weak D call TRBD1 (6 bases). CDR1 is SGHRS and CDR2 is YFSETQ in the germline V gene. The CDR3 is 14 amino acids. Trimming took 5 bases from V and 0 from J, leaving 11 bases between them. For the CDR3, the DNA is TGCGCCAGCAGTCCTGGACAGATGAACACTGAAGCTTTCTTT. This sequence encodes CASSPGQMNTEAFF. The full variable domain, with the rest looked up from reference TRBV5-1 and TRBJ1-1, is KAGVTQTPRYLIKTRGQQVTLSCSPISGHRSVSWYQQTPGQGLQFLFEYFSETQRNKGNFPGRFSGRQFSNSRSEMNVSTLELGDSALYLCASSPGQMNTEAFFGQGTRLTVV.

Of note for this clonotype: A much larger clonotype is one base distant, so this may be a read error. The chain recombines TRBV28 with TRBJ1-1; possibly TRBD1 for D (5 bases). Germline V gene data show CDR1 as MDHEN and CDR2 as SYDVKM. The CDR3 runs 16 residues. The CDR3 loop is CASSFPQARWNTEALF. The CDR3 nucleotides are TGTGCCAGCAGTTTTCCACAGGCTCGATGGAACACTGAAGCTCTCTTT. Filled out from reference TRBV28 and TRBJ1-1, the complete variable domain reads DVKVTQSSRYLVKRTGEKVFLECVQDMDHENMFWYRQDPGLGLRLIYFSYDVKMKEKGDIPEGYSVSREKKERFSLILESASTNQTSMYLCASSFPQARWNTEALFGQGTRLTVV.

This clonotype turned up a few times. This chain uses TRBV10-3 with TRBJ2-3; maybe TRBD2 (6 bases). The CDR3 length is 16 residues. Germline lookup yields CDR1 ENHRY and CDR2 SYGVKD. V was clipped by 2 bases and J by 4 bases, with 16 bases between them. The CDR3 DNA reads TGTGCCATCAGTGAGCCCGAAGGAGGGGTTTCAGATACGCAGTATTTT. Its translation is CAISEPEGGVSDTQYF.

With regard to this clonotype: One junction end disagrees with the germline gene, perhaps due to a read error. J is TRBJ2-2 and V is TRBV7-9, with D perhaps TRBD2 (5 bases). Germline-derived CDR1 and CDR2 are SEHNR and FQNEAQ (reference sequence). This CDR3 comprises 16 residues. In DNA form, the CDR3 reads TGTGCCAGCAGCCCCTGGACGGCAGAATCCACCGGGGAGCTGCTTTTT. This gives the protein CASSPWTAESTGELLF.

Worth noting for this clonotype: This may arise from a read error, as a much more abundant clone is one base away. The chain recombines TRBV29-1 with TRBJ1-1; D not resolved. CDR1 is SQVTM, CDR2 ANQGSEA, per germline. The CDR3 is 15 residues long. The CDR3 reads CSVLTTTTENTEAYF. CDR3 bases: TGCAGCGTCCTTACGACCACCACAGAGAACACTGAAGCTTACTTT.